This T cell receptor (beta chain) was retrieved from a study of T-cell memory formation after mild COVID-19. Background on the study: TCR clusters were mostly confined to one donor each.

Using its own MiXCR run on the 5' RACE reads, TCRdb lists one record per CDR3 protein. The sample shows some 190,000 distinct CDR3 sequences, around 16% of them seen only once. V was shortened by 6 bases and J by 7 bases, with 18 bases between the two germline ends. From germline, CDR1 is SEHNR and CDR2 FQNEAQ (reference sequence). The CDR3 runs 14 residues. With respect to this clonotype: What it recognizes is unknown.

Study results and caveats: For contracting clones, CD4+ ones sat mainly in CM and EM, CD8+ in EMRA.

Material for sequencing was PBMCs or a T cell subset sorted from them (not recorded which). The TCR was taken from an adult woman who had mild COVID-19 (a few samples of this study predate the infection). Cell type and time point are not known. The chain recombines TRBV7-9 with TRBJ1-2; tentative D call: TRBD1 (6 bases). The CDR3 here is CASRHDLTGAGYTF. The CDR3 nucleotides read TGTGCCAGCAGGCACGATCTGACAGGCGCTGGCTACACCTTC.